The next 8 T cell receptor beta chains were all read from a single sample in a study of cytomegalovirus exposure and HLA in healthy donors. The PCR was carried out with 60 Vbeta primers and 13 Jbeta primers. Profiled with immunoSEQ multiplex PCR; TCRdb holds only in-frame clones, not every one. The sample has around 99,000 clones, under 85% seen once; the top ten hold 4.2%. What was sequenced was PBMCs. The receptors stem from a male donor in good health and CMV-seronegative.

This chain uses TRBV2 with TRBJ1-2, with D perhaps TRBD1 (5 bases). The V end was cut by 4 bases, the J end by 5 bases, with 8 bases between. Germline CDR1 reads SNHLY; CDR2 reads FYNNEI. This CDR3 comprises 12 residues. The CDR3 bases are TGTGCCAGCAGTGGGCAGGGATATGGCTACACCTTC. As protein: CASSGQGYGYTF.

The chain is built from TRBV30 and TRBJ1-4; no definite D call. This CDR3 spans 12 amino acids. Germline assignment: CDR1 GTSNPN and CDR2 SVGIG (reference sequence). V lost 2 bases to trimming and J lost 6 bases, with 7 bases between them. The CDR3 here is CAWSSGYEKLFF. Written as DNA, the CDR3 is TGTGCCTGGAGTTCAGGTTATGAAAAACTGTTTTTT.

About this clone: One junction end does not reproduce the germline sequence, and a read error may be involved. The V gene is TRBV28, the J gene TRBJ2-3; 10 bases line up with TRBD1. Looked up from germline, CDR1 is MDHEN and CDR2 is SYDVKM. The CDR3 length is 16 residues. CDR3 DNA sequence: TGTGCCAGCGGTTTGCGACCGGGACAGGGGAATTCTACGCAGTATTTT. Amino acid sequence: CASGLRPGQGNSTQYF.

The chain joins TRBV7-9 to TRBJ2-5, with TRBD1 matching 8 bases. Germline-derived CDR1 and CDR2 are SEHNR and FQNEAQ (reference sequence). The trim removed 4 bases at V and 2 bases at J, leaving 6 bases unmatched. This CDR3 spans 15 amino acids. The CDR3 loop is CASSSRQGIQETQYF. The CDR3 bases are TGTGCCAGCAGCTCCCGACAGGGGATACAAGAGACCCAGTACTTC.

The chain employs TRBV5-1 and TRBJ2-2; weak D call: TRBD2 (6 bases). The CDR3 consists of 13 residues. Germline V lookup: CDR1 SGHRS, CDR2 YFSETQ. The V end was cut by 8 bases, the J end by 6 bases, with 14 bases between. The CDR3 DNA follows: TGCGCCAGTCGCGGGACGAGAGCCGGGGAGCTGTTTTTT. Encoded protein: CASRGTRAGELFF.

J is TRBJ2-7 and V is TRBV4-1; D is possibly TRBD1 (6 bases). There are 14 residues in the CDR3. CDR1 is MGHRA, CDR2 YSYEKL, per germline. V lost 1 base, J lost 2 bases, and 9 bases lay in between. The CDR3 nucleotides are TGCGCCAGCAGCCAAGCGGCAGGGGCCTACGAGCAGTACTTC. This gives the protein CASSQAAGAYEQYF.

The sample holds a few counts of this clone. In DNA, the CDR3 is TGTGCCAGCAGCTTGGGGACAGGGGGGAACACTGAAGCTTTCTTT. Protein: CASSLGTGGNTEAFF. The chain is built from TRBV5-5 and TRBJ1-1, with TRBD1 matching over 10 bases. Trimming cost V 0 bases and J 1 base; bases outside gene matches: 0. There are 15 residues in the CDR3. Per germline, CDR1 SGHKS and CDR2 YYEKEE (reference sequence).

The chain employs TRBV30 and TRBJ2-3; the D gene is possibly TRBD1 (5 bases). Looked up from germline, CDR1 is GTSNPN and CDR2 is SVGIG (reference sequence). This CDR3 is built from 14 residues. The V end lost 5 bases, the J end lost 3 bases, and 15 bases lay between the germline ends. The CDR3 here is CAWGPPRGTDTQYF. The CDR3 region has the DNA TGTGCCTGGGGTCCCCCAAGGGGAACAGATACGCAGTATTTT.